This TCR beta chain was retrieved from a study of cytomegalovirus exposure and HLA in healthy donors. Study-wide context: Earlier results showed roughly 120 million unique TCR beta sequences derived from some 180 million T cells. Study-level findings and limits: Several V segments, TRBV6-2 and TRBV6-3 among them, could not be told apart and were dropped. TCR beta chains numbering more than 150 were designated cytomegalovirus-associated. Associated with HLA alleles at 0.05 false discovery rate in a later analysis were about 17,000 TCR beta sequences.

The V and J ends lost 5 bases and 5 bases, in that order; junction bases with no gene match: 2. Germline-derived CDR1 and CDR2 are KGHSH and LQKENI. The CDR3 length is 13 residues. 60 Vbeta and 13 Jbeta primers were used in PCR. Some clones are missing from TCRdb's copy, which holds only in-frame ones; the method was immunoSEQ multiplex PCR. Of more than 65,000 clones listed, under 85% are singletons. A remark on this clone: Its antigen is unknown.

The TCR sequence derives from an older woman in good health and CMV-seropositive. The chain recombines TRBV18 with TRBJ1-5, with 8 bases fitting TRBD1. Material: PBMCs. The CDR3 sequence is CASSSTGDQPQHF. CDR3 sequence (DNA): TGTGCCAGCTCATCGACAGGGGATCAGCCCCAGCATTTT.